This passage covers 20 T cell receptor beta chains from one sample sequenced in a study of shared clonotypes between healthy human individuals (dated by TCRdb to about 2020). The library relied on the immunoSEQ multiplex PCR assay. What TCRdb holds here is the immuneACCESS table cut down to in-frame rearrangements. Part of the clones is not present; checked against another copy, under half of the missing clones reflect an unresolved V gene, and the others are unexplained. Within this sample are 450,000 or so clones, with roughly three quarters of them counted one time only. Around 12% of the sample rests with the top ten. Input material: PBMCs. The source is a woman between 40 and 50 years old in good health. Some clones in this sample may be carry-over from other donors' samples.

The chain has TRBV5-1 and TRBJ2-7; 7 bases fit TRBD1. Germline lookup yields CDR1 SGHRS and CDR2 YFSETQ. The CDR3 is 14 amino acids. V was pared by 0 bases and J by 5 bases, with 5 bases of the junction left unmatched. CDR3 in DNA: TGCGCCAGCAGCTTGGGACAGGGCGGTGACGAGCAGTACTTC. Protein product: CASSLGQGGDEQYF.

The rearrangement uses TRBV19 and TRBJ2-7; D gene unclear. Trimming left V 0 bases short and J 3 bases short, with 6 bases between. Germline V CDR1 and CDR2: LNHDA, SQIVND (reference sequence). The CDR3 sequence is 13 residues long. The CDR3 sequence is CASSIDPRYEQYF. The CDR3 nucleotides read TGTGCCAGTAGTATAGATCCCCGCTACGAGCAGTACTTC.

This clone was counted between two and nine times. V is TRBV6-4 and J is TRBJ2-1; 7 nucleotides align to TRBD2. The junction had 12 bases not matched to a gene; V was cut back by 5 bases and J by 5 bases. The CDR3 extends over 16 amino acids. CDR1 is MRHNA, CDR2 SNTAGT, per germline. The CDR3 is CASSSSAGRGDNEQFF. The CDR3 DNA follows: TGTGCCAGCAGTTCATCAGCGGGCCGGGGGGACAATGAGCAGTTCTTC.

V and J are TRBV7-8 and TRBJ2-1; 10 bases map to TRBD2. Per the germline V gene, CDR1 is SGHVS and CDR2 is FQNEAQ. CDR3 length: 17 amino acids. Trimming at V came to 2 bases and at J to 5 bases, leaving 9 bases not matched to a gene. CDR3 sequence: CASSLFGAGTSDNEQFF. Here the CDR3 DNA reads TGTGCCAGCAGCTTATTCGGGGCCGGGACTAGCGACAATGAGCAGTTCTTC. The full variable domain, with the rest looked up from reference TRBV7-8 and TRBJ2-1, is GAGVSQSPRYKVAKRGQDVALRCDPISGHVSLFWYQQALGQGPEFLTYFQNEAQLDKSGLPSDRFFAERPEGSVSTLKIQRTQQEDSAVYLCASSLFGAGTSDNEQFFGPGTRLTVL.

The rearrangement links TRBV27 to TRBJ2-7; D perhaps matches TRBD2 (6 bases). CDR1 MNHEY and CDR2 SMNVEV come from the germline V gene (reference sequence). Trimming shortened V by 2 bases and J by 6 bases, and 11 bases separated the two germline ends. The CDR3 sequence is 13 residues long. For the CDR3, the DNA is TGTGCCAGCAGTTTAGCCATCGGGGGCGAGCAGTACTTC. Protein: CASSLAIGGEQYF.

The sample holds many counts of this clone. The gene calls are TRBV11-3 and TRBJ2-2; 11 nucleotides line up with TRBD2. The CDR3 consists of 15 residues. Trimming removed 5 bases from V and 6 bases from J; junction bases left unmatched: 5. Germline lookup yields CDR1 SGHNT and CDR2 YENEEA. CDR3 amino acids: CASSKLAGVSGELFF. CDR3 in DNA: TGTGCCAGCAGCAAACTAGCGGGAGTGTCCGGGGAGCTGTTTTTT. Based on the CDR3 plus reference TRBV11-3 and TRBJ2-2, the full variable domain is EAGVVQSPRYKIIEKKQPVAFWCNPISGHNTLYWYLQNLGQGPELLIRYENEEAVDDSQLPKDRFSAERLKGVDSTLKIQPAELGDSAVYLCASSKLAGVSGELFFGEGSRLTVL.

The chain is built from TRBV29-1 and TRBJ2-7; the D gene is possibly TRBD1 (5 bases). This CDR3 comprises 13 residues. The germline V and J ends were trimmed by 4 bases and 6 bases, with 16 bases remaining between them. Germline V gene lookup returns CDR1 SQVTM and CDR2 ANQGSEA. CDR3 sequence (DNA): TGCAGCGTTGGGGCGAAAGGGCAGGGCGAGCAGTACTTC. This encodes CSVGAKGQGEQYF.

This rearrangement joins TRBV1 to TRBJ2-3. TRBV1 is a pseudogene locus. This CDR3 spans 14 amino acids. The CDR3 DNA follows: TGCACCAGCAGCCACGATTCTGGCGCAGATACGCAGTATTTT. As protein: CTSSHDSGADTQYF.

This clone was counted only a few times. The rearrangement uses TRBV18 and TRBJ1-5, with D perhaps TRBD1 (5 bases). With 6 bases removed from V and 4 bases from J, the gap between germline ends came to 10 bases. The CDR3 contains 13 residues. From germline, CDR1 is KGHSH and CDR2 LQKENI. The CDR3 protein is CASSRGDNQPQHF. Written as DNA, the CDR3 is TGTGCCAGCTCTCGAGGGGATAATCAGCCCCAGCATTTT.

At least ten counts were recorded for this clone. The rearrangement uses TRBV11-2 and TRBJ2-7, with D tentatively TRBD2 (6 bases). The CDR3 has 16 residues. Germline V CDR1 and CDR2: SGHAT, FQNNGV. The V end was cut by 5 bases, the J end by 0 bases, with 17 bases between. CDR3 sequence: CASSPLARVSSYEQYF. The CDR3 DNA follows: TGTGCCAGCAGCCCGCTAGCGCGAGTAAGCTCCTACGAGCAGTACTTC.

The CDR3 DNA reads as TGTGCCAGCAGTTTAGCGGCGGGAGGGCCGGGGCAGTTCTTC. Translating it yields CASSLAAGGPGQFF. The V and J genes are TRBV27 and TRBJ2-1, with 9 bases identical to TRBD2. The junction had 8 bases not matched to a gene; V was cut back by 2 bases and J by 12 bases. The CDR3 spans 14 residues. CDR1 is MNHEY and CDR2 is SMNVEV in the germline V gene (reference sequence).

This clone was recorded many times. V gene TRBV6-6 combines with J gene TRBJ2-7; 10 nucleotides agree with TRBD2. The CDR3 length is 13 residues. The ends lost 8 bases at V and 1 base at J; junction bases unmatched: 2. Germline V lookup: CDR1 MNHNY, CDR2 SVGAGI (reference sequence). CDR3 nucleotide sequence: TGTGCCAGCTCGGGACTAGCGTCCTACGAGCAGTACTTC. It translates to CASSGLASYEQYF.

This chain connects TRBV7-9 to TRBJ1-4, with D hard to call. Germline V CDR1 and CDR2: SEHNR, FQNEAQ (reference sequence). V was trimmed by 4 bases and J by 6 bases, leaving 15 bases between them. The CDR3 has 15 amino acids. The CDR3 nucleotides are TGTGCCAGCAGCTCCTACGAAGGTGGAGATGAAAAACTGTTTTTT. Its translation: CASSSYEGGDEKLFF.

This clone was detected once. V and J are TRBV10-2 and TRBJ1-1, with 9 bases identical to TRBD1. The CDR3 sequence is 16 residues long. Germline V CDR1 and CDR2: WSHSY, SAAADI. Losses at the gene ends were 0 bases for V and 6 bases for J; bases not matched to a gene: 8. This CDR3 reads CASSESITGGEPEAFF. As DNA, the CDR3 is TGCGCCAGCAGTGAGTCAATTACAGGGGGCGAGCCTGAAGCTTTCTTT.

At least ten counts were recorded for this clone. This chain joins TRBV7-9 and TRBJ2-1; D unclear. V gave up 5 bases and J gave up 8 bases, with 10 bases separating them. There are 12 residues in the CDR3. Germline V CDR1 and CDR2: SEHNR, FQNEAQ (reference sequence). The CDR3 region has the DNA TGTGCCAGCAGCCCAAAGAGCTATGAGCAGTTCTTC. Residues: CASSPKSYEQFF. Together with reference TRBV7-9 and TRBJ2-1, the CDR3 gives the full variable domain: DTGVSQNPRHKITKRGQNVTFRCDPISEHNRLYWYRQTLGQGPEFLTYFQNEAQLEKSRLLSDRFSAERPKGSFSTLEIQRTEQGDSAMYLCASSPKSYEQFFGPGTRLTVL.

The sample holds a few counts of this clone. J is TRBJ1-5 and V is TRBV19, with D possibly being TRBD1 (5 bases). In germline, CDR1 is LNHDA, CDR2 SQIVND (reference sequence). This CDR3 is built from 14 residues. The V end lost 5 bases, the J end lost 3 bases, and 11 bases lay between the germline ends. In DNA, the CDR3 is TGTGCCAGTAGTGACAGTTGGGCCAATCAGCCCCAGCATTTT. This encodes CASSDSWANQPQHF.

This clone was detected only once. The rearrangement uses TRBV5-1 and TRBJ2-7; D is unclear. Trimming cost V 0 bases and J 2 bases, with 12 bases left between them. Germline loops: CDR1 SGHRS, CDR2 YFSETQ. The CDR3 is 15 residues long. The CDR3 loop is CASSLGTLVAYEQYF. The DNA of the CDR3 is TGCGCCAGCAGCTTGGGGACCCTCGTCGCCTACGAGCAGTACTTC.

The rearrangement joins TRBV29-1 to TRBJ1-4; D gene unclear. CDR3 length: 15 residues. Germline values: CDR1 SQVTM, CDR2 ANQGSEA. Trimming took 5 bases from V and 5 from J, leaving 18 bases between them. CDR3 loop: CSVLRLTDYNEKLFF. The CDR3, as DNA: TGCAGCGTTCTTCGACTGACGGATTACAATGAAAAACTGTTTTTT. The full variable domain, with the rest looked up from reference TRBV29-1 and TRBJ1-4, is SAVISQKPSRDICQRGTSLTIQCQVDSQVTMMFWYRQQPGQSLTLIATANQGSEATYESGFVIDKFPISRPNLTFSTLTVSNMSPEDSSIYLCSVLRLTDYNEKLFFGSGTQLSVL.

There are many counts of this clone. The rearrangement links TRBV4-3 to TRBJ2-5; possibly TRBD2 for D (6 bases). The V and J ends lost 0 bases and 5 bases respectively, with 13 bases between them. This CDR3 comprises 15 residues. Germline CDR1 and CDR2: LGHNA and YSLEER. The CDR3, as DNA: TGCGCCAGCAGCCAAGATACTAGCCGCGGCGAGACCCAGTACTTC. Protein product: CASSQDTSRGETQYF.

The CDR3 DNA sequence: TGTGCCTGGAGTGTGTTGGGGGATTCACCCCTCCACTTT. Protein sequence: CAWSVLGDSPLHF. The rearrangement uses TRBV30 and TRBJ1-6, with a possible D match to TRBD1 (5 bases). The germline V gene encodes CDR1 GTSNPN and CDR2 SVGIG (reference sequence). V shed 0 bases and J shed 8 bases, with 8 bases lying between them. This CDR3 is built from 13 residues.